Listed below are T cell receptor beta chains from one sample, sequenced in a study of blood T cell repertoires in COVID-19. Only in-frame clones appear in the TCRdb table, and some are missing; sequencing was by immunoSEQ multiplex PCR. The sample records some 260,000 clones, around nine tenths being singletons. Specimen: peripheral blood. All receptors derive from a woman in her thirties or forties who had recovered from COVID-19. CDR3s include the opening cysteine and the closing phenylalanine or tryptophan. The order of the fields is V gene, D gene, clone size, J gene, CDR3 DNA, CDR3 protein. The D gene is left open where the match is weak. Part of the rows lack a size; the others show once, few, many or a class for expanded clones.

V: TRBV18; D: -; size: -; J: TRBJ1-1; DNA: TGTGCCAGCTCACCAGGGCAGGCTGAAGCTTTCTTT; CDR3: CASSPGQAEAFF
V: TRBV6-5; D: -; size: few; J: TRBJ1-2; DNA: TGTGCCAGCATGGGGGCCGGTGGCTACACCTTC; CDR3: CASMGAGGYTF
V: TRBV29-1; D: TRBD2; size: once; J: TRBJ2-1; DNA: TGCAGCGTCCCTACAGCGGGAGGGGGTTACAATGAGCAGTTCTTC; CDR3: CSVPTAGGGYNEQFF
V: TRBV9; D: TRBD1; size: -; J: TRBJ2-7; DNA: TGTGCCAGCAGCACTCAACCAGGGGGCTACGAGCAGTACTTC; CDR3: CASSTQPGGYEQYF
V: TRBV5-6; D: -; size: once; J: TRBJ1-6; DNA: TGTGCCAGCAGCTTGGGGCAGGCCTCCAGGGCACCCCTCCACTTT; CDR3: CASSLGQASRAPLHF
V: TRBV5-6; D: -; size: -; J: TRBJ2-7; DNA: TGTGCCAGCAGCCCGGAGCTCGGACAGAGCTCCTACGAGCAGTACTTC; CDR3: CASSPELGQSSYEQYF
V: TRBV29-1; D: TRBD2; size: -; J: TRBJ2-3; DNA: TGCAGCGCTACCCCCGGGGGGGGTAGCACAGATACGCAGTATTTT; CDR3: CSATPGGGSTDTQYF
V: TRBV2; D: -; size: -; J: TRBJ2-1; DNA: TGTGCCAGCACCCGGGAGCCCAACCCCTACAATGAGCAGTTCTTC; CDR3: CASTREPNPYNEQFF
V: TRBV6-5; D: -; size: -; J: TRBJ1-1; DNA: TGTGCCAGCAGTCCCTGGACACGAGGCACTGAAGCTTTCTTT; CDR3: CASSPWTRGTEAFF
V: TRBV2; D: -; size: once; J: TRBJ1-1; DNA: TGTGCCACCCGGTTTTGGACTGAAGCTTTCTTT; CDR3: CATRFWTEAFF
V: TRBV27; D: -; size: -; J: TRBJ2-7; DNA: TGTGCCAGCAGTTTTTTGGACAGAGCCTACGAGCAGTACTTC; CDR3: CASSFLDRAYEQYF
V: TRBV9; D: TRBD1; size: -; J: TRBJ1-3; DNA: TGTGCCAGCAGCGTCGAGGGGGCCGGAGGAAACACCATATATTTT; CDR3: CASSVEGAGGNTIYF
V: TRBV5-5; D: TRBD1; size: few; J: TRBJ1-5; DNA: TGTGCCAGCAGCCGGGGGACAGGAAGCAATCAGCCCCAGCATTTT; CDR3: CASSRGTGSNQPQHF
V: TRBV15; D: -; size: once; J: TRBJ2-1; DNA: TGTGCCACCTCGCTGGGAGGTCGGGAGCAGTTCTTC; CDR3: CATSLGGREQFF
V: TRBV19; D: TRBD2; size: -; J: TRBJ2-4; DNA: TGTGCCAGTAGCACGGCCCTCCTAGCGGGAGGGGCGTGGGCCAAAAACATTCAGTACTTC; CDR3: CASSTALLAGGAWAKNIQYF
V: TRBV5-1; D: TRBD1; size: once; J: TRBJ2-5; DNA: TGCGCCAGCAGCCCCGGACAGGGGGAAGAGACCCAGTACTTC; CDR3: CASSPGQGEETQYF
V: TRBV9; D: -; size: -; J: TRBJ2-6; DNA: TGTGCCAGCAGCGACAACACCCACTCTGGGGCCAACGTCCTGACTTTC; CDR3: CASSDNTHSGANVLTF
V: TRBV7-6; D: TRBD1; size: -; J: TRBJ1-3; DNA: TGTGCCAGCAGCTTAAGGGGACAGTTCCTCTCTGGAAACACCATATATTTT; CDR3: CASSLRGQFLSGNTIYF
V: TRBV12-3/TRBV12-4; D: -; size: -; J: TRBJ1-2; DNA: TGTGCCAGCAGTTTGGGCCGAGCCCCCGGCCGCACCTTC; CDR3: CASSLGRAPGRTF
V: TRBV5-1; D: -; size: -; J: TRBJ1-1; DNA: TGCGCCAGCAGCCCCCAGGGTGGTGGTGAAGCTTTCTTT; CDR3: CASSPQGGGEAFF
V: TRBV15; D: -; size: -; J: TRBJ1-3; DNA: TGTGCCACCAGCAGAGATCGGGGGGAGAGCTCTGGAAACACCATATATTTT; CDR3: CATSRDRGESSGNTIYF
V: TRBV5-1; D: TRBD1; size: once; J: TRBJ1-4; DNA: TGCGCCAGCAGCTCGGGACAGGGAAATGAAAAACTGTTTTTT; CDR3: CASSSGQGNEKLFF
V: TRBV11-2; D: TRBD2; size: -; J: TRBJ2-7; DNA: TGTGCCAGCAGCTTCCAGATATCGACTAGCGGGAGTAAGTACGAGCAGTACTTC; CDR3: CASSFQISTSGSKYEQYF
V: TRBV14; D: -; size: -; J: TRBJ1-1; DNA: TGTGCCAGCACTACGGGGGTCACTGAAGCTTTCTTT; CDR3: CASTTGVTEAFF
V: TRBV11-2; D: TRBD1; size: -; J: TRBJ2-2; DNA: TGTGCCAGCAGACCCACAGGGGGCGCCGGCGGGGAGCTGTTTTTT; CDR3: CASRPTGGAGGELFF
V: TRBV7-7; D: -; size: once; J: TRBJ2-1; DNA: TGTGCCAGCAGCCCCGAAGGAGGGGCGGGCAATGAGCAGTTCTTC; CDR3: CASSPEGGAGNEQFF
V: TRBV19; D: -; size: -; J: TRBJ1-1; DNA: TGTGCCAGTAGCCGGCCCCAGGCAGGGGTAAACACTGAAGCTTTCTTT; CDR3: CASSRPQAGVNTEAFF